This T cell receptor beta chain was sequenced in a study of OX40 agonist ivuxolimab in advanced cancers. In the study overall: As their treatment, patients were administered ivuxolimab, an agonistic anti-OX40 (CD134) antibody. At doses from 0.01 to 10 mg/kg, patients were given intravenous ivuxolimab every 2 weeks. There were three patients with partial responses, one having hepatocellular carcinoma and two cutaneous melanoma.

The study, taken as a whole, reports: Blood T cells, both CD4+ and CD8+, expanded clonally by week 6 at 0.1 to 3.0 mg/kg.

As for this clone: No antigen is known for it.

With 3 bases removed from V and 8 bases from J, the gap between germline ends came to 18 bases. Germline V gene sequence: CDR1 SGHNT, CDR2 YYREEE (reference sequence). The CDR3 is made up of 15 amino acids. TCRdb's table, derived via immunoSEQ multiplex PCR, lists solely in-frame clones and lacks some. Among under 60,000 clones listed, approximately 87% were seen once. The chain links TRBV5-4 to TRBJ2-1, with D perhaps TRBD1 or TRBD2 (6 bases each). The receptor was isolated from an adult with an advanced solid tumor such as melanoma, head and neck, liver or kidney cancer. The source material was CD4+ or CD8+ T cells sorted from blood, sampled in a trial of the OX40 agonist ivuxolimab. CDR3 loop: CASSYQGVGGDEQFF. In DNA form, the CDR3 reads TGTGCCAGCAGCTACCAGGGCGTGGGGGGCGATGAGCAGTTCTTC.